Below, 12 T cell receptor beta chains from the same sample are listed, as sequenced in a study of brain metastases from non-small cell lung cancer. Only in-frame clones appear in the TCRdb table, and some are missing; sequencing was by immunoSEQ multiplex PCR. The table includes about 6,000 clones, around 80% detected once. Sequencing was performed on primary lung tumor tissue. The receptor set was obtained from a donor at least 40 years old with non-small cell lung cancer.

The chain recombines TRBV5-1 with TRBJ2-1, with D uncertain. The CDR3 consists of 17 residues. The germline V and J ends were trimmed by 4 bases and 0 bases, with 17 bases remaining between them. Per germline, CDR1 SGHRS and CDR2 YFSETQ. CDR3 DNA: TGCGCCAGCAGCCTGAAGGCGGTCACTTTCTCCTACAATGAGCAGTTCTTC. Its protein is CASSLKAVTFSYNEQFF.

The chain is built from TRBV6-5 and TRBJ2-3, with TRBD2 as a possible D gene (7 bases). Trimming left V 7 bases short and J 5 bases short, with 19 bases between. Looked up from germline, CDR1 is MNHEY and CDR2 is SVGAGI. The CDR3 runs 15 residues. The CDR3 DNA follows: TGTGCCAGCACCGCCCCCGGGGGAGGGGGAGATACGCAGTATTTT. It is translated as CASTAPGGGGDTQYF.

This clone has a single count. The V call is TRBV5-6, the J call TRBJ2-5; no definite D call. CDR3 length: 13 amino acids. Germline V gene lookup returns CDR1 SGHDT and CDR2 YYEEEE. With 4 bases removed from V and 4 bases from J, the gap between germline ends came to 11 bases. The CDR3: CASSPAAVETQYF. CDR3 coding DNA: TGTGCCAGCAGCCCGGCGGCAGTAGAGACCCAGTACTTC.

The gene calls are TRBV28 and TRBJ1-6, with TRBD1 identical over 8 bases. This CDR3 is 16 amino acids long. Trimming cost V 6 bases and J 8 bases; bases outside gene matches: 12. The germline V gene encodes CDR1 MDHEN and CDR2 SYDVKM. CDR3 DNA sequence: TGTGCCAGCAGCACCCCCAGACAGGGGACCCATTCACCCCTCCACTTT. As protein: CASSTPRQGTHSPLHF.

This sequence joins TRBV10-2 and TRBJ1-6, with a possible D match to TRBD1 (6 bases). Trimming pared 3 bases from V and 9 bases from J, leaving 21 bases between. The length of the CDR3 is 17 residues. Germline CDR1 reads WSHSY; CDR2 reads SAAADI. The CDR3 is CASSEPTQGTFSSPLHF. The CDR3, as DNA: TGCGCCAGCAGTGAACCTACACAGGGCACCTTTAGTTCACCCCTCCACTTT.

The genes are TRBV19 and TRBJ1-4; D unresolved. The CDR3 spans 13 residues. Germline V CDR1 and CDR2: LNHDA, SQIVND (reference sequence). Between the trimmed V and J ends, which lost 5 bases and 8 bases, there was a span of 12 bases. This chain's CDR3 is CASSEGAVEKLFF. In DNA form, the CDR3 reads TGTGCCAGTAGTGAGGGAGCCGTGGAAAAACTGTTTTTT.

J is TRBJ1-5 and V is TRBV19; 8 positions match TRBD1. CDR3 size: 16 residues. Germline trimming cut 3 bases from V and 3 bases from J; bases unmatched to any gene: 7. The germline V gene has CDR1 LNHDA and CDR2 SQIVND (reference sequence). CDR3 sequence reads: CASSIPTGANNQPQHF. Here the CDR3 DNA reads TGTGCCAGTAGTATCCCGACAGGGGCCAACAATCAGCCCCAGCATTTT.

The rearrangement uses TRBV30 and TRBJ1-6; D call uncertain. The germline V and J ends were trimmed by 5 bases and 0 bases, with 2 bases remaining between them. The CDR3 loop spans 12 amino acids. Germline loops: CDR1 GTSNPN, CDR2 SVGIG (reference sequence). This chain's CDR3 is CAWASYNSPLHF. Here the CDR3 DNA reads TGTGCCTGGGCCTCCTATAATTCACCCCTCCACTTT.

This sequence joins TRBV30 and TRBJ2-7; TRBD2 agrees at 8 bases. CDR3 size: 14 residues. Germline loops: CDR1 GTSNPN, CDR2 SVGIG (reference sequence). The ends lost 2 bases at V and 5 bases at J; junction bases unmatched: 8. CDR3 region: CAWSPPGREHEQYF. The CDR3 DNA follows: TGTGCCTGGAGTCCGCCCGGGAGGGAGCACGAGCAGTACTTC.

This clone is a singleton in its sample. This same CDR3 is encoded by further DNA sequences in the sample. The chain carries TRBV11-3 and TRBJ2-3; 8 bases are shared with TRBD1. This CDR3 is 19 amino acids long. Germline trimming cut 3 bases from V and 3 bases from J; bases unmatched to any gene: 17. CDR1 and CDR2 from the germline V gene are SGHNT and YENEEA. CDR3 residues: CASSFGAQGVVLSTDTQYF. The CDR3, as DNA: TGTGCCAGCAGCTTTGGTGCACAGGGGGTCGTTCTTTCTACAGATACGCAGTATTTT.

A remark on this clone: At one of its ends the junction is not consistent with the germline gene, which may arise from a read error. Here the CDR3 reads CTWLQSNYGYTF. The CDR3 nucleotides are TGTACCTGGCTACAGTCTAACTATGGCTACACCTTC. The chain links TRBV30 to TRBJ1-2; the D is unclear. Germline loops: CDR1 GTSNPN, CDR2 SVGIG (reference sequence). The CDR3 extends over 12 amino acids.

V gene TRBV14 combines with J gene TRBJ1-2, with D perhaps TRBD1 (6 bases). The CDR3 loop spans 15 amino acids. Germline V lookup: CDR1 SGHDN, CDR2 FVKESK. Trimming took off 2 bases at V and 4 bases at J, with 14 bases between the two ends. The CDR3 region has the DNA TGTGCCAGCAGCCAAACAGGGCGTCTCCTCTATGGCTACACCTTC. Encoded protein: CASSQTGRLLYGYTF.